Shown below are 32 T cell receptor beta chains from a single sample sequenced in a study of blood T cell repertoires in COVID-19. Sequenced by immunoSEQ multiplex PCR; TCRdb stores in-frame clones only, minus some. The sample lists tens of thousands of clones; 78% were seen once. The sequenced sample was peripheral blood. These receptors were collected from a man aged 60-69 years with COVID-19, enrolled during active disease.

V gene TRBV5-1 combines with J gene TRBJ2-7; D gene ambiguous. Trimming took off 6 bases at V and 5 bases at J, with 15 bases between the two ends. The CDR3 has 13 amino acids. Per the germline V gene, CDR1 is SGHRS and CDR2 is YFSETQ. The CDR3 DNA reads as TGCGCCAGCACCCTTCAAGCGAGCAACGAGCAGTACTTC. It specifies CASTLQASNEQYF.

This clone was observed a handful of times. This sequence joins TRBV11-2 and TRBJ2-7; 10 positions match TRBD1. V shed 4 bases, J shed 5 bases, and the junction held 8 bases outside the gene matches. The CDR3 is 15 amino acids. Germline V gives CDR1 SGHAT, CDR2 FQNNGV. The CDR3 DNA sequence: TGTGCCAGCAGCTCAAACCCGGGACAGGGGAACGAGCAGTACTTC. Its translation: CASSSNPGQGNEQYF.

The chain combines TRBV24-1 with TRBJ2-7, with 9 bases lining up with TRBD2. The CDR3 sequence is 15 residues long. Looked up from germline, CDR1 is KGHDR and CDR2 is SFDVKD. V was pared by 5 bases and J by 4 bases, with 8 bases of the junction left unmatched. The CDR3 coding sequence is TGTGCCACCAGTGTCCTTAGCGGGGGCCAATACGAGCAGTACTTC. Protein sequence: CATSVLSGGQYEQYF.

This sequence joins TRBV19 and TRBJ1-4, with TRBD1 matching 7 bases. CDR1 and CDR2 (germline): LNHDA, SQIVND (reference sequence). The CDR3 extends over 16 amino acids. V was pared by 6 bases and J by 4 bases, with 11 bases of the junction left unmatched. CDR3 DNA: TGTGCCAGTAGAGAACAGGGGCAAGCGGGTAATGAAAAACTGTTTTTT. Translating gives CASREQGQAGNEKLFF.

The genes are TRBV19 and TRBJ1-2; D possibly corresponds to TRBD1 (6 bases). V was shortened by 2 bases and J by 2 bases, with 12 bases between the two germline ends. This CDR3 is 15 amino acids long. Germline lookup yields CDR1 LNHDA and CDR2 SQIVND (reference sequence). The CDR3 sequence: CASSIRIGQNYGYTF. CDR3 DNA sequence: TGTGCCAGTAGTATAAGAATTGGACAGAACTATGGCTACACCTTC. The full variable domain, with the rest looked up from reference TRBV19 and TRBJ1-2, is DGGITQSPKYLFRKEGQNVTLSCEQNLNHDAMYWYRQDPGQGLRLIYYSQIVNDFQKGDIAEGYSVSREKKESFPLTVTSAQKNPTAFYLCASSIRIGQNYGYTFGSGTRLTVV.

The CDR3 loop reads CASSVSGFDDTEAFF. The CDR3 nucleotides are TGTGCCAGCAGCGTATCGGGATTCGATGACACTGAAGCTTTCTTT. The rearrangement joins TRBV9 to TRBJ1-1; D call uncertain. Germline CDR1 and CDR2: SGDLS and YYNGEE. The CDR3 contains 15 residues. Trimming stripped 1 base from V and 3 bases from J, with 13 bases between.

The chain employs TRBV5-4 and TRBJ1-6, with D tentatively TRBD1 (6 bases). CDR3 length: 13 amino acids. CDR1 is SGHNT and CDR2 is YYREEE in the germline V gene (reference sequence). V shed 5 bases and J shed 8 bases, with 11 bases lying between them. The CDR3: CASRFSGDSPLHF. The DNA of the CDR3 is TGTGCCAGCAGGTTCTCAGGGGATTCACCCCTCCACTTT.

This sequence joins TRBV5-6 and TRBJ1-4, with 7 bases lining up with TRBD1. Germline V lookup: CDR1 SGHDT, CDR2 YYEEEE. V was pared by 0 bases and J by 3 bases, with 2 bases of the junction left unmatched. The CDR3 sequence is 15 residues long. The DNA of the CDR3 is TGTGCCAGCAGCTTGGGGGACAGTTCTAATGAAAAACTGTTTTTT. Amino acid sequence: CASSLGDSSNEKLFF.

The V and J genes are TRBV3-1 (or the pseudogene TRBV3-2) and TRBJ1-5; possible D gene TRBD1, 5 bases. V dropped 0 bases and J dropped 10 bases, with 10 bases sitting between them. The CDR3 is 13 residues long. The V gene's germline CDR1 is LGHDT and CDR2 YNNKEL (reference sequence). The CDR3 sequence is CASSQEGVYPQHF. Here the CDR3 DNA reads TGTGCCAGCAGCCAAGAAGGGGTTTACCCCCAGCATTTT.

The CDR3 coding sequence is TGTGCCAGCAGCGTAGAAGGCAGGGGGCGCAAGGACGATACGCAGTATTTT. It codes for CASSVEGRGRKDDTQYF. The rearrangement joins TRBV9 to TRBJ2-3, with 8 bases fitting TRBD1. The CDR3 runs 17 residues. Looked up from germline, CDR1 is SGDLS and CDR2 is YYNGEE. J lost 6 bases, V lost 0 bases, and 12 bases had no gene match.

The genes are TRBV4-1 and TRBJ2-7; D gene uncertain. Germline V gene data show CDR1 as MGHRA and CDR2 as YSYEKL. The V end was cut by 4 bases, the J end by 2 bases, with 12 bases between. This CDR3 has 14 amino acids. The CDR3 sequence: CASSPQKPPYEQYF. DNA for the CDR3: TGCGCCAGCAGCCCACAGAAACCACCCTACGAGCAGTACTTC.

On this clone itself: One junction end does not reproduce the germline sequence, and a read error may be involved. The CDR3 region has the DNA TGTGCCAGCAGCTCAATCGGGGGGGAACGCACCTTC. As protein: CASSSIGGERTF. The chain has TRBV11-2 and TRBJ2-7; TRBD2 matches at 8 bases. This CDR3 region has 12 residues. Germline V CDR1 and CDR2: SGHAT, FQNNGV.

This chain uses TRBV6-5 with TRBJ2-1; 7 bases align to TRBD1. The V segment lost 7 bases and the J segment 1 base; nucleotides outside the gene matches: 4. The CDR3 is 14 residues long. Germline V gives CDR1 MNHEY, CDR2 SVGAGI. The CDR3 DNA reads TGTGCCAGCACACAGGGGTCATCCTACAATGAGCAGTTCTTC. As protein: CASTQGSSYNEQFF.

This sequence joins TRBV5-1 and TRBJ1-1, with D unresolved. CDR3 length: 16 residues. Trimming shortened V by 2 bases and J by 5 bases, and 19 bases separated the two germline ends. In germline, CDR1 is SGHRS, CDR2 YFSETQ. The chain's CDR3 is CASSLFGEREGTEAFF. DNA for the CDR3: TGCGCCAGCAGCTTATTCGGGGAGAGAGAGGGAACTGAAGCTTTCTTT. Together with reference TRBV5-1 and TRBJ1-1, the CDR3 gives the full variable domain: KAGVTQTPRYLIKTRGQQVTLSCSPISGHRSVSWYQQTPGQGLQFLFEYFSETQRNKGNFPGRFSGRQFSNSRSEMNVSTLELGDSALYLCASSLFGEREGTEAFFGQGTRLTVV.

This chain links TRBV2 with TRBJ2-2; 10 nucleotides agree with TRBD1. V was clipped by 6 bases and J by 7 bases; unmatched bases: 5. Per germline, CDR1 SNHLY and CDR2 FYNNEI. There are 14 residues in the CDR3. The CDR3 nucleotides are TGTGCCAGCAGCTGGGACAGGGGAGACGGGGAGCTGTTTTTT. Protein product: CASSWDRGDGELFF.

J is TRBJ1-6 and V is TRBV11-2; D gene uncertain. This CDR3 spans 13 amino acids. Germline V lookup: CDR1 SGHAT, CDR2 FQNNGV. Trimming took off 3 bases at V and 10 bases at J, with 10 bases between the two ends. The CDR3, as DNA: TGTGCCAGCAGCTTGATAGGCGGGTCACCCCTCCACTTT. Translation: CASSLIGGSPLHF.

The V call is TRBV3-1 (or the pseudogene TRBV3-2), the J call TRBJ1-2; 10 positions match TRBD1. Germline V gene lookup returns CDR1 LGHDT and CDR2 YNNKEL (reference sequence). V dropped 5 bases and J dropped 5; count of bases not matched to a gene: 8. The CDR3 loop spans 15 amino acids. CDR3 nucleotide sequence: TGTGCCAGCAGCTTGCAGGGACAGGGGCTATATGGCTACACCTTC. Encoded protein: CASSLQGQGLYGYTF.

The J gene is TRBJ1-1, the V gene TRBV29-1; TRBD1 aligns across 7 bases. The CDR3 contains 13 residues. J was trimmed by 5 bases and V by 2 bases; bases with no gene match: 5. Germline loops: CDR1 SQVTM, CDR2 ANQGSEA. The CDR3 protein is CSVERQGKTEAFF. CDR3 DNA sequence: TGCAGCGTTGAAAGACAGGGTAAAACTGAAGCTTTCTTT.

The chain has TRBV9 and TRBJ1-6; 7 bases are a match to TRBD1. CDR1 and CDR2 from the germline V gene are SGDLS and YYNGEE. The CDR3 extends over 15 amino acids. V gave up 3 bases and J gave up 6 bases; unmatched junction bases: 6. This CDR3 is CASSARDRSNSPLHF. CDR3 bases: TGTGCCAGCAGCGCGCGGGACAGATCTAATTCACCCCTCCACTTT.

The genes are TRBV6-1 and TRBJ1-1; 7 bases agree with TRBD1. V lost 2 bases and J lost 3; bases outside the gene matches: 0. The CDR3 has 13 residues. Looked up from germline, CDR1 is MNHNS and CDR2 is SASEGT. Here the CDR3 DNA reads TGTGCCAGCAGTGAAACAGGGGACACTGAAGCTTTCTTT. This gives the protein CASSETGDTEAFF.

The chain employs TRBV2 and TRBJ2-6; D possibly corresponds to TRBD2 (6 bases). The germline gives CDR1 SNHLY, CDR2 FYNNEI. Trimming took 2 bases from V and 4 from J, leaving 15 bases between them. The CDR3 has 17 residues. CDR3 sequence: CASSEYGSAGGANVLTF. The CDR3 region has the DNA TGTGCCAGCAGTGAATACGGGAGCGCGGGAGGGGCCAACGTCCTGACTTTC.

This clone was counted between two and nine times. This chain uses TRBV24-1 with TRBJ1-1; D is possibly TRBD1 (6 bases). V lost 2 bases and J lost 9, with 12 bases in between. The V gene's germline CDR1 is KGHDR and CDR2 SFDVKD. CDR3 length equals 13 residues. The CDR3 DNA reads TGTGCCACCAGTGATTCCGGACAGTTGAAAGCTTTCTTT. It yields the protein CATSDSGQLKAFF.

This chain uses TRBV5-6 with TRBJ2-6; 7 positions agree with TRBD1. Germline V gene lookup returns CDR1 SGHDT and CDR2 YYEEEE. The J segment lost 0 bases and the V segment lost 2 bases, leaving 8 bases of the junction unmatched. CDR3 length: 18 amino acids. This CDR3 reads CASSFSGTVTSGANVLTF. CDR3 nucleotides: TGTGCCAGCAGCTTTTCCGGGACAGTGACCTCTGGGGCCAACGTCCTGACTTTC.

This clone was counted a few times. The rearrangement uses TRBV6-5 and TRBJ2-7; D is perhaps TRBD1 (5 bases). Deletions cut 7 bases from V and 5 bases from J, with 15 bases between. This CDR3 contains 13 residues. Germline CDR1 reads MNHEY; CDR2 reads SVGAGI. The CDR3, as DNA: TGTGCCAGCACTCCACAGGAGAAAGACGAGCAGTACTTC. Its protein product is CASTPQEKDEQYF.

This clone was counted only a few times. V gene TRBV28 combines with J gene TRBJ2-7, with 10 bases identical to TRBD2. V trimming: 5 bases; J trimming: 1 base; junction bases outside the gene matches: 5. Germline values: CDR1 MDHEN, CDR2 SYDVKM. The CDR3 runs to 15 residues. This chain's CDR3 is CASSLAGDVSYEQYF. CDR3 sequence (DNA): TGTGCCAGCAGTCTAGCGGGAGATGTTTCCTACGAGCAGTACTTC.

V gene TRBV5-1 combines with J gene TRBJ2-6; no firm D call. Deletions cut 6 bases from V and 0 bases from J, with 10 bases between. The germline CDR1 and CDR2 sequences are SGHRS and YFSETQ. The CDR3 is 15 amino acids. The CDR3 region is CASTLQNSGANVLTF. The DNA of the CDR3 is TGCGCCAGCACCCTACAGAACTCTGGGGCCAACGTCCTGACTTTC. Full variable domain (rest looked up from reference TRBV5-1 and TRBJ2-6): KAGVTQTPRYLIKTRGQQVTLSCSPISGHRSVSWYQQTPGQGLQFLFEYFSETQRNKGNFPGRFSGRQFSNSRSEMNVSTLELGDSALYLCASTLQNSGANVLTFGAGSRLTVL.

The rearrangement joins TRBV28 to TRBJ2-6; 7 positions match TRBD2. The germline V gene encodes CDR1 MDHEN and CDR2 SYDVKM. V shed 5 bases, J shed 4 bases, and the junction held 5 bases outside the gene matches. The CDR3 consists of 15 residues. The CDR3 here is CASSKSGVGANVLTF. The CDR3 region has the DNA TGTGCCAGCAGTAAGAGCGGGGTCGGGGCCAACGTCCTGACTTTC. Supplemented by reference TRBV28 and TRBJ2-6, the full variable domain reads DVKVTQSSRYLVKRTGEKVFLECVQDMDHENMFWYRQDPGLGLRLIYFSYDVKMKEKGDIPEGYSVSREKKERFSLILESASTNQTSMYLCASSKSGVGANVLTFGAGSRLTVL.

The gene calls are TRBV10-3 and TRBJ2-2, with D unclear. The germline CDR1 and CDR2 sequences are ENHRY and SYGVKD. V was pared by 7 bases and J by 0 bases, with 9 bases between. This CDR3 region has 14 residues. CDR3 loop: CAIKHEPNTGELFF. The CDR3 DNA reads TGTGCCATCAAGCACGAACCGAACACCGGGGAGCTGTTTTTT.

V and J are TRBV7-2 and TRBJ2-3; the match to TRBD2 covers 9 bases. The CDR3 is made up of 14 amino acids. Germline CDR1 SGHTA, CDR2 FQGNSA. The trim removed 5 bases at V and 3 bases at J, leaving 3 bases unmatched. The CDR3 region is CASSEGLATDTQYF. The CDR3 DNA reads as TGTGCCAGCAGCGAGGGACTAGCTACAGATACGCAGTATTTT.

The chain recombines TRBV5-1 with TRBJ1-2, with D possibly being TRBD1 (6 bases). The CDR3 spans 14 residues. V lost 0 bases and J lost 4, with 10 bases in between. Germline loops: CDR1 SGHRS, CDR2 YFSETQ. In DNA, the CDR3 is TGCGCCAGCAGCTTGGAACAGGGCAGCTATGGCTACACCTTC. It specifies CASSLEQGSYGYTF.

The J gene is TRBJ2-2, the V gene TRBV24-1; 14 nucleotides line up with TRBD2. Losses at the gene ends were 4 bases for V and 8 bases for J; bases not matched to a gene: 8. Looked up from germline, CDR1 is KGHDR and CDR2 is SFDVKD. The CDR3 runs 17 residues. The CDR3 protein is CATSDTGTSGGKGELFF. The CDR3 DNA follows: TGTGCCACCAGTGACACCGGGACTAGCGGGGGCAAGGGGGAGCTGTTTTTT.

The chain carries TRBV11-3 and TRBJ2-3, with 7 bases fitting TRBD2. The CDR3 has 15 amino acids. The V segment lost 5 bases and the J segment 7 bases; nucleotides outside the gene matches: 12. Per germline, CDR1 SGHNT and CDR2 YENEEA. The chain's CDR3 is CASSPRLAGSNTQYF. CDR3 sequence (DNA): TGTGCCAGCAGCCCTCGACTAGCCGGATCGAATACGCAGTATTTT.